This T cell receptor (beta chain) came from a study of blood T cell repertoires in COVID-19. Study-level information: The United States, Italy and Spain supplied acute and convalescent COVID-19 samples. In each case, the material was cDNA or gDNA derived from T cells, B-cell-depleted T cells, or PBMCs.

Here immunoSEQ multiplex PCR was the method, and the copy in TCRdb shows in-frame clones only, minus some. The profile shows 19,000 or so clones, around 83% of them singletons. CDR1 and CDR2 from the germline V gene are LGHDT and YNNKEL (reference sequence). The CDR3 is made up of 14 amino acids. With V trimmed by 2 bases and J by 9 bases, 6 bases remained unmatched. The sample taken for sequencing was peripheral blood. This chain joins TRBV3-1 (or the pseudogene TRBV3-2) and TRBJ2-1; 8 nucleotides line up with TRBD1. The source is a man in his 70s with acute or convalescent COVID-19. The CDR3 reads CASSQSTGGSEQFF. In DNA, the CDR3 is TGTGCCAGCAGCCAATCCACAGGGGGGTCTGAGCAGTTCTTC.